The rows below give T cell receptor beta chains drawn from one sample of a study of CD8 T cells in Susac syndrome. TCRdb called the immunoSEQ multiplex PCR reads again in MiXCR, with one record for every CDR3 protein. The sample consists of about 200,000 distinct CDR3 sequences, 93% of them appearing once. Input material: CD4+ T cells from PBMCs. Every receptor here comes from a human donor in good health. The CDR3 runs from the conserved cysteine through the conserved F or W. D genes are given only for firm matches. A clone size is listed for some rows: how often the clone was seen (once, few, many), or a class if it is expanded.

D: -; size: -; J: TRBJ1-5; V: TRBV6-2/TRBV6-3; CDR3: CASSYWFPGQETDQPQHF; DNA: TGTGCCAGCAGTTACTGGTTTCCGGGGCAGGAGACTGATCAGCCCCAGCATTTT
D: -; size: -; J: TRBJ2-2; V: TRBV19; CDR3: CASTAGGHTGELFF; DNA: TGTGCCAGTACGGCCGGGGGACACACCGGGGAGCTGTTTTTT
D: -; size: -; J: TRBJ1-2; V: TRBV7-2; CDR3: CASSPRWAGGGYTF; DNA: TGTGCCAGCAGCCCCAGATGGGCGGGGGGTGGCTACACCTTC
D: TRBD1; size: -; J: TRBJ1-6; V: TRBV7-9; CDR3: CASSYRDSPNSPLHF; DNA: TGTGCCAGCAGCTACCGGGACAGTCCCAATTCACCCCTCCACTTT
D: -; size: -; J: TRBJ2-5; V: TRBV2; CDR3: CASSAGRGIQETQYF; DNA: TGTGCCAGCAGTGCCGGGCGGGGTATACAAGAGACCCAGTACTTC
D: -; size: -; J: TRBJ1-1; V: TRBV18; CDR3: CASSPLTSGTMNTEAFF; DNA: TGTGCCAGCTCACCCCTAACCTCCGGGACAATGAACACTGAAGCTTTCTTT
D: -; size: -; J: TRBJ2-2; V: TRBV6-2/TRBV6-3; CDR3: CASGTISGTGELFF; DNA: TGTGCCAGCGGGACAATTAGCGGCACCGGGGAGCTGTTTTTT
D: -; size: once; J: TRBJ2-2; V: TRBV5-1; CDR3: CASSLAGELAGELFF; DNA: TGCGCCAGCAGCTTGGCAGGGGAACTGGCCGGGGAGCTGTTTTTT
D: -; size: -; J: TRBJ1-1; V: TRBV4-2; CDR3: CASSQAGKGETEAFF; DNA: TGTGCCAGCAGCCAAGCGGGAAAAGGGGAGACTGAAGCTTTCTTT
D: -; size: -; J: TRBJ2-5; V: TRBV5-4; CDR3: CASRDNGRTNKETQYF; DNA: TGTGCCAGCAGAGACAACGGAAGGACTAACAAAGAGACCCAGTACTTC
D: -; size: -; J: TRBJ1-1; V: TRBV9; CDR3: CASSVAGHSTEAFF; DNA: TGTGCCAGCAGCGTAGCAGGGCACAGCACTGAAGCTTTCTTT
D: -; size: once; J: TRBJ1-5; V: TRBV29-1; CDR3: CSVQLGDQPQHF; DNA: TGCAGCGTTCAACTGGGAGATCAGCCCCAGCATTTT
D: TRBD1; size: few; J: TRBJ1-1; V: TRBV29-1; CDR3: CSVSQSTGVAPEAFF; DNA: TGCAGCGTTTCGCAATCGACAGGGGTAGCCCCTGAAGCTTTCTTT